The next 19 T cell receptor beta chains were all read from a single sample in a study of blood T cell repertoires in COVID-19. Clones were sequenced by immunoSEQ multiplex PCR, and TCRdb holds only the in-frame ones, with some missing. In the table there are roughly 100,000 clones, 75% to 90% of which are singletons. Sequenced material: peripheral blood. Source of these receptors: a human donor in a cohort sampled during active COVID-19.

V is TRBV5-4 and J is TRBJ2-3; 12 nucleotides agree with TRBD2. Germline-derived CDR1 and CDR2 are SGHNT and YYREEE (reference sequence). CDR3 length equals 18 residues. Trimming at V came to 4 bases and at J to 5 bases, leaving 14 bases not matched to a gene. The CDR3 DNA sequence: TGTGCCAGCAGCCCTTACTTTCTAGCGGGGGGGCCGGGAGATACGCAGTATTTT. This gives the protein CASSPYFLAGGPGDTQYF.

The chain combines TRBV7-2 with TRBJ2-7, with TRBD1 as a possible D gene (5 bases). V dropped 7 bases and J dropped 3 bases, with 7 bases sitting between them. CDR1 SGHTA and CDR2 FQGNSA come from the germline V gene. The CDR3 totals 11 residues. The CDR3 DNA is TGTGCCAGCACCCAGGGCTACGAGCAGTACTTC. It encodes CASTQGYEQYF.

This clone was recorded once. The chain links TRBV3-1 (or the pseudogene TRBV3-2) to TRBJ1-5; 10 bases are a match to TRBD1. The CDR3 length is 20 residues. Trimming at V came to 0 bases and at J to 0 bases, leaving 11 bases not matched to a gene. Germline V CDR1 and CDR2: LGHDT, YNNKEL (reference sequence). The CDR3 nucleotides read TGTGCCAGCAGCCAAGATGGGGGACAGGGGTCCATTTATAGCAATCAGCCCCAGCATTTT. It is translated as CASSQDGGQGSIYSNQPQHF.

V and J are TRBV5-1 and TRBJ2-3, with 7 positions matching TRBD2. With V trimmed by 5 bases and J by 2 bases, 8 bases remained unmatched. This CDR3 is 15 amino acids long. Germline V lookup: CDR1 SGHRS, CDR2 YFSETQ. CDR3 sequence: CASSYRGGYTDTQYF. In DNA form, the CDR3 reads TGCGCCAGCAGTTACCGCGGGGGTTACACAGATACGCAGTATTTT.

J is TRBJ2-7 and V is TRBV7-8, with D possibly matching TRBD2 (6 bases). This CDR3 is 14 amino acids long. Trimming pared 4 bases from V and 0 bases from J, leaving 10 bases between. The germline V gene encodes CDR1 SGHVS and CDR2 FQNEAQ. CDR3 in amino acids: CASSSPEGSYEQYF. In nucleotides, the CDR3 is TGTGCCAGCAGCTCCCCGGAGGGCTCCTACGAGCAGTACTTC.

The CDR3 DNA sequence: TGTGCCAGCAGCCCCAGAACGCAGTCAACTAATGAAAAACTGTTTTTT. This sequence encodes CASSPRTQSTNEKLFF. The rearrangement uses TRBV5-5 and TRBJ1-4; no firm D call. Trimming removed 4 bases at V and 0 bases at J, with 13 bases between. The germline V gene has CDR1 SGHKS and CDR2 YYEKEE (reference sequence). This CDR3 region has 16 residues. Full variable domain (remainder filled in from reference TRBV5-5 and TRBJ1-4): DAGVTQSPTHLIKTRGQQVTLRCSPISGHKSVSWYQQVLGQGPQFIFQYYEKEERGRGNFPDRFSARQFPNYSSELNVNALLLGDSALYLCASSPRTQSTNEKLFFGSGTQLSVL.

The rearrangement links TRBV11-3 to TRBJ2-1, with D perhaps TRBD2 (6 bases). The CDR3 runs 15 residues. CDR1 and CDR2 from the germline V gene are SGHNT and YENEEA. The germline V and J ends were trimmed by 5 bases and 1 base, with 12 bases remaining between them. This chain's CDR3 is CASSLALYSYNEQFF. DNA for the CDR3: TGTGCCAGCAGCCTAGCGCTCTATTCCTACAATGAGCAGTTCTTC.

There are many counts of this clone. V and J are TRBV6-5 and TRBJ2-6, with D tentatively TRBD1 (5 bases). CDR3 length: 15 amino acids. The germline V and J ends were trimmed by 4 bases and 2 bases, with 9 bases remaining between them. Germline CDR1 is MNHEY and CDR2 is SVGAGI. CDR3 loop: CASSWTRAGANVLTF. For the CDR3, the DNA is TGTGCCAGCAGTTGGACAAGGGCTGGGGCCAACGTCCTGACTTTC.

This clone appeared once. V usage is TRBV7-9 and J usage is TRBJ2-1, with 8 bases that match TRBD1. The length of the CDR3 is 16 residues. CDR1 is SEHNR and CDR2 is FQNEAQ in the germline V gene (reference sequence). The ends lost 5 bases at V and 11 bases at J; junction bases unmatched: 17. CDR3 sequence reads: CASSKRQGYVGLKQFF. The CDR3 DNA reads TGTGCCAGCAGCAAACGACAGGGGTATGTGGGCTTGAAGCAGTTCTTC.

The chain employs TRBV5-1 and TRBJ2-3; possibly TRBD2 for D (5 bases). Trimming took 2 bases from V and 3 from J, leaving 13 bases between them. The CDR3 has 15 amino acids. The germline V gene encodes CDR1 SGHRS and CDR2 YFSETQ. The CDR3 loop is CASSFGGEGTDTQYF. CDR3 sequence (DNA): TGCGCCAGCAGCTTTGGAGGCGAGGGTACAGATACGCAGTATTTT.

The chain couples TRBV2 to TRBJ1-2; 9 nucleotides align to TRBD1. V gave up 5 bases and J gave up 10 bases; unmatched junction bases: 5. This CDR3 comprises 12 residues. Germline assignment: CDR1 SNHLY and CDR2 FYNNEI. CDR3 bases: TGTGCCAGCAGTTACGGGACAGGGATCTACACCTTC. Translation gives CASSYGTGIYTF.

The chain links TRBV28 to TRBJ1-1, with 10 bases lining up with TRBD1. Trimming cost V 5 bases and J 5 bases; bases outside gene matches: 14. Germline loops: CDR1 MDHEN, CDR2 SYDVKM. This CDR3 has 17 amino acids. CDR3 nucleotides: TGTGCCAGCAGTCTGTTATCGGGGACAGGGGCGAGAACTGAAGCTTTCTTT. This gives the protein CASSLLSGTGARTEAFF. Full variable domain (remainder filled in from reference TRBV28 and TRBJ1-1): DVKVTQSSRYLVKRTGEKVFLECVQDMDHENMFWYRQDPGLGLRLIYFSYDVKMKEKGDIPEGYSVSREKKERFSLILESASTNQTSMYLCASSLLSGTGARTEAFFGQGTRLTVV.

The chain combines TRBV20-1 with TRBJ1-2; possible D gene TRBD1, 6 bases. V was pared by 6 bases and J by 6 bases, with 11 bases between. CDR1 is DFQATT and CDR2 is SNEGSKA in the germline V gene (reference sequence). CDR3 length equals 11 residues. CDR3 sequence reads: CSARSGDGYTF. The CDR3 nucleotides are TGCAGTGCCCGATCAGGGGATGGCTACACCTTC.

J is TRBJ2-7 and V is TRBV27; 8 bases agree with TRBD2. Germline CDR1 is MNHEY and CDR2 is SMNVEV (reference sequence). This CDR3 region has 16 residues. Trimming cost V 5 bases and J 1 base; bases outside gene matches: 10. The CDR3 sequence: CASSPLLAGGSYEQYF. CDR3 nucleotide sequence: TGTGCCAGCAGTCCTCTTCTTGCGGGGGGATCCTACGAGCAGTACTTC.

V gene TRBV6-5 combines with J gene TRBJ2-3; 8 bases align to TRBD2. Germline trimming cut 6 bases from V and 0 bases from J; bases unmatched to any gene: 5. CDR1 is MNHEY, CDR2 SVGAGI, per germline. This CDR3 contains 15 residues. The CDR3 coding sequence is TGTGCCAGCAGCCATAGCGGGGCCAGCACAGATACGCAGTATTTT. It codes for CASSHSGASTDTQYF.

The rearrangement uses TRBV6-5 and TRBJ1-1, with 7 bases fitting TRBD1. With 4 bases clipped from V and 9 bases from J, the junction kept 8 bases outside the gene matches. Germline CDR1 reads MNHEY; CDR2 reads SVGAGI. The length of the CDR3 is 13 residues. This chain's CDR3 is CASSSPGQPKAFF. The CDR3 DNA reads as TGTGCCAGCAGTTCACCGGGACAGCCTAAAGCTTTCTTT.

The rearrangement uses TRBV29-1 and TRBJ2-3, with D perhaps matching TRBD2 (7 bases). Trimming left V 7 bases short and J 3 bases short, with 26 bases between. CDR3 length equals 17 residues. The V gene's germline CDR1 is SQVTM and CDR2 ANQGSEA. CDR3 sequence (DNA): TGCAGCGCTTACGCGGGGGCGGGGTTCGCGGCGACAGATACGCAGTATTTT. It specifies CSAYAGAGFAATDTQYF.

This chain connects TRBV7-3 to TRBJ1-2, with D maybe TRBD1 (6 bases). This CDR3 spans 14 amino acids. The V gene lost 0 bases and the J gene lost 7 bases, with 12 bases spanning the gap. CDR1 and CDR2 from the germline V gene are SGHTA and FQGTGA. The CDR3 nucleotides are TGTGCCAGCAGCTTAACGGGGGGGCCCGCTGGCTACACCTTC. It yields the protein CASSLTGGPAGYTF.

This clone was seen a handful of times. The rearrangement joins TRBV5-4 to TRBJ2-7; 8 nucleotides line up with TRBD2. Germline CDR1 reads SGHNT; CDR2 reads YYREEE (reference sequence). The V gene end was trimmed by 3 bases and the J gene end by 4 bases; junction bases not matched to a gene: 12. The CDR3 has 16 residues. CDR3 in amino acids: CASSSRPGGAGYEQYF. In DNA form, the CDR3 reads TGTGCCAGCAGCTCCCGGCCCGGGGGGGCAGGTTACGAGCAGTACTTC.